This TCR beta chain was sequenced during a study of T cells in Graves' hyperthyroidism and ophthalmopathy. Whole-study results and caveats: Most clonotypes expanded in the thyroid (above 0.001) were also present in blood. Stable hyperthyroidism and ophthalmopathy were separated using 13 V-J signatures.

Concerning this clonotype itself: The antigen remains undetermined.

RNA transcripts gave rise to amplified TCR beta CDR3 regions. Initially, a first-round RT-PCR of the TCR CDR3 employed the HTBI primer set. In TCRdb, the multiplex PCR reads were re-called with MiXCR into one record per CDR3 protein. The data show around 560,000 distinct CDR3 sequences, around 17% seen once. Uncontrolled infections, other autoimmune diseases, pregnancy or lactation led to exclusion of patients. The germline gives CDR1 MNHNY, CDR2 SVGAGI (reference sequence). The CDR3 consists of 14 residues. V dropped 2 bases and J dropped 5; count of bases not matched to a gene: 5. The TCR originated in a woman aged 18-30 years with Graves' hyperthyroidism. Source material: blood. The rearrangement links TRBV6-6 to TRBJ2-5, with 7 bases fitting TRBD1. The chain's CDR3 is CASSYLGGRETQYF. For the CDR3, the DNA is TGTGCCAGCAGTTACCTAGGGGGCAGGGAGACCCAGTACTTC.